These 30 T cell receptor beta chains originate from one sample sequenced in a study of post-analysis software for immune sequencing data. Study-level points and caveats: Higher frequency in patients than in controls was seen for roughly five TRBV segments, with TRBV5-6, TRBV5-1 and TRBV20-1 among them.

Their cognate antigens are unknown. Sequencing libraries made from TCR beta cDNA carried unique molecular identifiers. TCRdb reprocessed the PCR reads with MiXCR, giving one entry per CDR3 protein. In the table there are 650,000 to 900,000 distinct CDR3 sequences, roughly 46% of which are singletons. The sample consisted of blood. The receptors come from a girl aged 10 to 17 with multiple sclerosis.

The chain uses TRBV10-3 and TRBJ2-3; D may be TRBD1 (6 bases). Germline-derived CDR1 and CDR2 are ENHRY and SYGVKD. Deletions cut 4 bases from V and 2 bases from J, with 10 bases between. The CDR3 totals 14 residues. In DNA form, the CDR3 reads TGTGCCATCAGTGGACAGGATTTCACAGATACGCAGTATTTT. It translates to CAISGQDFTDTQYF.

This clonotype was observed a few times. The chain couples TRBV4-1 to TRBJ2-7; TRBD1 is a possible D gene (7 bases). V lost 9 bases and J lost 8, with 11 bases in between. Germline V gene sequence: CDR1 MGHRA, CDR2 YSYEKL. CDR3 length: 10 residues. The CDR3 DNA sequence: TGCGCCAGGCGGGACAGCAAGCAGTACTTC. It yields the protein CARRDSKQYF.

This rearrangement joins TRBV7-6 to TRBJ2-3; TRBD2 matches 14 bases. CDR1 and CDR2 from the germline V gene are SGHVS and FNYEAQ. V was clipped by 3 bases and J by 6 bases; unmatched bases: 5. This CDR3 has 16 amino acids. CDR3 residues: CASSFGTSGSGDTQYF. The CDR3 nucleotides read TGTGCCAGCAGCTTCGGGACTAGCGGGAGTGGTGATACGCAGTATTTT.

This clonotype was observed a few times. The chain links TRBV6-1 to TRBJ2-1; D is undetermined. Germline values: CDR1 MNHNS, CDR2 SASEGT. V lost 3 bases and J 7 bases, leaving 7 bases between the germline ends. This CDR3 contains 12 residues. The chain's CDR3 is CASSESWNEQFF. The CDR3 bases are TGTGCCAGCAGTGAGAGTTGGAATGAGCAGTTCTTC.

J is TRBJ2-2 and V is TRBV7-2; D may be TRBD2 (6 bases). Per the germline V gene, CDR1 is SGHTA and CDR2 is FQGNSA. CDR3 length equals 16 residues. The ends were cut back, 5 bases at V and 3 bases at J, with 16 bases in the middle. The CDR3 bases are TGTGCCAGCAGCCCCCTGGGAGTAGCGGACACCGGGGAGCTGTTTTTT. This gives the protein CASSPLGVADTGELFF.

In this sample, this clonotype turned up a few times. The chain uses TRBV29-1 and TRBJ2-5; maybe TRBD1 (6 bases). Per germline, CDR1 SQVTM and CDR2 ANQGSEA. V was pared by 6 bases and J by 3 bases, with 11 bases between. This CDR3 region has 12 residues. CDR3 bases: TGCAGCGTGGCATCAGGGGAAGAGACCCAGTACTTC. It codes for CSVASGEETQYF.

The V call is TRBV6-5, the J call TRBJ2-1, with a tentative D call TRBD1 (6 bases). Germline V lookup: CDR1 MNHEY, CDR2 SVGAGI. The CDR3 covers 14 residues. The V and J ends lost 6 bases and 9 bases respectively, with 18 bases between them. This CDR3 reads CASSEGERYFEQFF. In DNA, the CDR3 is TGTGCCAGCAGCGAGGGGGAGCGATATTTTGAGCAGTTCTTC.

In its sample, this clonotype was seen a few times. The chain is built from TRBV4-2 and TRBJ2-7; tentative D call: TRBD2 (6 bases). The CDR3 loop spans 16 amino acids. Trimming pared 2 bases from V and 3 bases from J, leaving 17 bases between. Germline V gene lookup returns CDR1 LGHNA and CDR2 YNFKEQ. CDR3 sequence: CASSQSPEEGLYEQYF. The CDR3 DNA sequence: TGTGCCAGCAGCCAAAGCCCAGAGGAGGGCCTCTACGAGCAGTACTTC.

This clonotype was detected a few times. The chain couples TRBV29-1 to TRBJ1-2, with D possibly TRBD1 on 5 matching bases. Germline assignment: CDR1 SQVTM and CDR2 ANQGSEA. This CDR3 has 14 residues. Trimming took 5 bases from V and 5 from J, leaving 18 bases between them. The CDR3 protein is CSVRSRGPEYGYTF. The CDR3 nucleotides read TGCAGCGTTCGCTCCCGGGGACCGGAATATGGCTACACCTTC. Together with reference TRBV29-1 and TRBJ1-2, the CDR3 gives the full variable domain: SAVISQKPSRDICQRGTSLTIQCQVDSQVTMMFWYRQQPGQSLTLIATANQGSEATYESGFVIDKFPISRPNLTFSTLTVSNMSPEDSSIYLCSVRSRGPEYGYTFGSGTRLTVV.

Turning to this clonotype: The junction shows a germline mismatch at one end, possibly a read error. V usage is TRBV2 and J usage is TRBJ2-1; D is perhaps TRBD2 (6 bases). This CDR3 comprises 15 residues. The V gene's germline CDR1 is SNHLY and CDR2 FYNNEI. CDR3 coding DNA: TGTGCCAGCAGCGAAGGTCTAGCGAACTACAATGAGCAGTTCTTC. Residues: CASSEGLANYNEQFF.

This clonotype was seen more than once but under ten times. The chain uses TRBV10-3 and TRBJ2-7; 13 positions agree with TRBD2. The germline V gene encodes CDR1 ENHRY and CDR2 SYGVKD. The V and J ends lost 3 bases and 8 bases, in that order; junction bases with no gene match: 7. This CDR3 spans 15 amino acids. CDR3 sequence: CAISDPGLAGTKQYF. As DNA, the CDR3 is TGTGCCATCAGTGATCCGGGACTAGCGGGAACGAAGCAGTACTTC.

This chain connects TRBV29-1 to TRBJ2-5; 7 positions agree with TRBD2. Germline V gene data show CDR1 as SQVTM and CDR2 as ANQGSEA. CDR3 length equals 13 residues. Trimming at V came to 6 bases and at J to 1 base, leaving 5 bases not matched to a gene. This CDR3 is CSVELAPQETQYF. The CDR3 DNA sequence: TGCAGCGTCGAACTAGCGCCCCAAGAGACCCAGTACTTC.

This chain joins TRBV12-3 or TRBV12-4 and TRBJ2-5, with TRBD2 matching over 10 bases. The J call could be wrong; TRBJ2-7 is a better fit for the DNA end. This CDR3 is built from 15 residues. The CDR3 spells CASSFWASGSGEQYF. CDR3 sequence (DNA): TGTGCCAGCAGTTTTTGGGCTAGCGGGAGTGGCGAGCAGTACTTC.

The rearrangement uses TRBV20-1 and TRBJ2-3; perhaps D is TRBD1 or TRBD2 (6 bases each). Germline-derived CDR1 and CDR2 are DFQATT and SNEGSKA (reference sequence). This CDR3 comprises 14 residues. With 3 bases removed from V and 3 bases from J, the gap between germline ends came to 13 bases. The CDR3 DNA reads TGCAGTGCTAGGGGGGGCCCTAGGACAGATACGCAGTATTTT. Translated, it gives CSARGGPRTDTQYF.

This clonotype was counted ten times or more. This chain connects TRBV27 to TRBJ2-7, with D unclear. The CDR3 loop spans 13 amino acids. CDR1 and CDR2 from the germline V gene are MNHEY and SMNVEV (reference sequence). Trimming cost V 4 bases and J 3 bases, with 10 bases left between them. CDR3 region: CASSSGPFYEQYF. The CDR3 DNA reads as TGTGCCAGCAGTTCCGGGCCCTTCTACGAGCAGTACTTC.

This rearrangement joins TRBV7-2 to TRBJ2-7; D perhaps matches TRBD2 (5 bases). With 5 bases removed from V and 0 bases from J, the gap between germline ends came to 17 bases. Germline lookup yields CDR1 SGHTA and CDR2 FQGNSA. This CDR3 region has 16 residues. CDR3 coding DNA: TGTGCCAGCAGCCCCCACCGGGCTAGCCTCTCCTACGAGCAGTACTTC. It encodes CASSPHRASLSYEQYF.

J is TRBJ1-4 and V is TRBV12-3 or TRBV12-4; D gene ambiguous. V was cut by 4 bases and J by 8 bases, with 14 bases left in between. CDR3 length: 14 residues. For the CDR3, the DNA is TGTGCCAGCAGTTCCCCACCCGAAGCCGAAAAACTGTTTTTT. It encodes CASSSPPEAEKLFF.

This clonotype was found a few times. V gene TRBV29-1 combines with J gene TRBJ2-3; 12 bases agree with TRBD2. The CDR3 consists of 15 residues. V gave up 0 bases and J gave up 4 bases; unmatched junction bases: 2. Germline CDR1 is SQVTM and CDR2 is ANQGSEA. Here the CDR3 DNA reads TGCAGCGTTGAAGAACTAGCGGGAGGTTCAGATACGCAGTATTTT. This translates into CSVEELAGGSDTQYF.

The V call is TRBV12-3 or TRBV12-4, the J call TRBJ2-7, with 8 bases matching TRBD2. V lost 3 bases to trimming and J lost 4 bases; unmatched junction nucleotides: 8. The CDR3 is 15 amino acids. CDR3 amino acids: CASSFGIAGIYEQYF. CDR3 coding DNA: TGTGCCAGCAGTTTTGGGATAGCGGGAATATACGAGCAGTACTTC.

The chain combines TRBV11-2 with TRBJ2-3, with a tentative D call TRBD2 (6 bases). V lost 3 bases and J lost 1, with 14 bases in between. Germline V gene lookup returns CDR1 SGHAT and CDR2 FQNNGV. The CDR3 loop spans 16 amino acids. The CDR3 loop is CASSLSWSSGTDTQYF. The CDR3 region has the DNA TGTGCCAGCAGCTTGTCTTGGTCTAGCGGCACAGATACGCAGTATTTT.

This chain uses TRBV13 with TRBJ2-3, with TRBD1 matching over 10 bases. The CDR3 is 15 amino acids. After removal of 4 bases from V and 4 bases from J, the junction contained 5 bases not matched to a gene. CDR1 is PRHDT, CDR2 FYEKMQ, per germline (reference sequence). The CDR3, as DNA: TGTGCCAGCAGCTACCGGACAGGGGGGCCAGATACGCAGTATTTT. Its translation: CASSYRTGGPDTQYF.

There are a few counts of this clonotype. The chain is built from TRBV27 and TRBJ2-7; TRBD1 aligns across 10 bases. Germline V gives CDR1 MNHEY, CDR2 SMNVEV (reference sequence). The length of the CDR3 is 15 residues. The V gene end was trimmed by 6 bases and the J gene end by 2 bases; junction bases not matched to a gene: 7. The CDR3 coding sequence is TGTGCCAGCAGCCCCGAGGGACAGGGGCCCTACGAGCAGTACTTC. This translates into CASSPEGQGPYEQYF.

This clonotype was observed a few times. V is TRBV9 and J is TRBJ2-7, with 8 bases identical to TRBD2. CDR1 SGDLS and CDR2 YYNGEE come from the germline V gene. Trimming took 0 bases from V and 5 from J; bases not matched to a gene: 4. The CDR3 runs to 14 residues. The CDR3: CASSVGAGGHEQYF. CDR3 nucleotide sequence: TGTGCCAGCAGCGTAGGGGCGGGAGGCCACGAGCAGTACTTC.

The sample holds a few counts of this clonotype. The rearrangement links TRBV20-1 to TRBJ2-3; TRBD2 agrees at 9 bases. The CDR3 runs to 12 residues. Germline V gene data show CDR1 as DFQATT and CDR2 as SNEGSKA (reference sequence). The junction had 4 bases not matched to a gene; V was cut back by 6 bases and J by 6 bases. In DNA form, the CDR3 reads TGCAGTGCCAGTAGCGGGAGTGATACGCAGTATTTT. Amino acids: CSASSGSDTQYF.

Only a few counts were recorded for this clonotype. The chain has TRBV20-1 and TRBJ1-6; D is possibly TRBD1 (6 bases). The germline CDR1 and CDR2 sequences are DFQATT and SNEGSKA (reference sequence). This CDR3 has 15 amino acids. Between the trimmed V and J ends, which lost 3 bases and 5 bases, there was a span of 14 bases. CDR3 residues: CSASLGGGDNSPLHF. CDR3 bases: TGCAGTGCTAGCCTAGGAGGGGGGGATAATTCACCCCTCCACTTT.

The chain combines TRBV2 with TRBJ1-5; 7 bases match TRBD1. V lost 1 base to trimming and J lost 2 bases; unmatched junction nucleotides: 2. The CDR3 totals 15 residues. From germline, CDR1 is SNHLY and CDR2 FYNNEI. The DNA of the CDR3 is TGTGCCAGCAGTGAAGTCACAGGGGGCAATCAGCCCCAGCATTTT. Residues: CASSEVTGGNQPQHF.

This clonotype occurred a few times. The chain uses TRBV20-1 and TRBJ2-1; 7 nucleotides agree with TRBD1. CDR3 length: 14 amino acids. V dropped 4 bases and J dropped 6; count of bases not matched to a gene: 9. The germline V gene encodes CDR1 DFQATT and CDR2 SNEGSKA (reference sequence). The CDR3 DNA reads TGCAGTGCTACGGAGCAGGGGGTGAGCAATGAGCAGTTCTTC. Its translation is CSATEQGVSNEQFF.

V is TRBV10-3 and J is TRBJ2-5; tentatively, D is TRBD2 (7 bases). The J call could be wrong; TRBJ2-7 is a better fit for the DNA end. Germline CDR1 reads ENHRY; CDR2 reads SYGVKD. This CDR3 region has 16 residues. This CDR3 is CAISESGGRVGYEQYF. The CDR3 DNA follows: TGTGCCATCAGTGAGTCGGGGGGGCGAGTGGGATACGAGCAGTACTTC.

This clonotype was seen a few times. The junction differs from germline at one of its ends, possibly a read error. This chain links TRBV15 with TRBJ2-7; D is unresolved. The CDR3 runs to 13 residues. The germline V gene has CDR1 LNHNV and CDR2 YYDKDF (reference sequence). This chain's CDR3 is CATSRDRSHEQYF. CDR3 nucleotides: TGTGCCACCAGCAGAGATCGCTCCCACGAGCAGTACTTC.

The V and J genes are TRBV4-1 and TRBJ2-5; TRBD2 is a possible D gene (5 bases). The V gene's germline CDR1 is MGHRA and CDR2 YSYEKL. The CDR3 has 14 residues. The germline V and J ends were trimmed by 2 bases and 3 bases, with 10 bases remaining between them. CDR3 residues: CASSQTAEEETQYF. DNA of the CDR3: TGCGCCAGCAGCCAAACAGCGGAGGAAGAGACCCAGTACTTC.